This section outlines one T cell receptor (beta chain) sequence together with its context. No antigen is known for it. Germline lookup yields CDR1 MNHNS and CDR2 SASEGT. The CDR3 covers 16 residues. The V end lost 2 bases, the J end lost 3 bases, and 11 bases lay between the germline ends. The entry originates in a study of cytomegalovirus exposure and HLA in healthy donors. Study outcomes and limitations: HLA alleles were associated with 15,000 to 20,000 TCR beta sequences in a later analysis at 0.05 false discovery rate. The majority of CMV-associated TCR beta chains were reported as apparently HLA-restricted in a later analysis. For TCR beta chains, V- and J-gene trimming was later linked to a missense DCLRE1C variant. The authors assumed roughly uniform sequencing depth across donors for presence/absence analyses.

Primers: 60 Vbeta forward and 13 Jbeta reverse. Profiled with immunoSEQ multiplex PCR; TCRdb holds only in-frame clones, not every one. The sample holds 45,000 to 60,000 clones, around three quarters seen once. The chain couples TRBV6-1 to TRBJ1-6; D remains unclear. The TCR comes from a man aged 30 to 45 in good health and CMV-seropositive. Sequencing was carried out using PBMCs. The CDR3 DNA reads as TGTGCCAGCAGTGAATCTGTAAGCCACTATAATTCACCCCTCCACTTT. Translated: CASSESVSHYNSPLHF.